These 29 T cell receptor beta chains were sequenced from one sample in a study of blood T cell repertoires in COVID-19. The method was immunoSEQ multiplex PCR; TCRdb's version includes in-frame clones alone and lacks a portion of them. The repertoire has 250,000 to 300,000 clones, 70% to 90% of them found once; the top ten carry 3.6%. Sequenced input: peripheral blood. These receptors were taken from a man in his late teens or twenties with active or convalescent COVID-19.

The rearrangement links TRBV6-6 to TRBJ1-1; possibly TRBD1 for D (6 bases). This CDR3 region has 16 residues. Per germline, CDR1 MNHNY and CDR2 SVGAGI (reference sequence). V dropped 7 bases and J dropped 1 base, with 19 bases sitting between them. Here the CDR3 DNA reads TGTGCCAGCAACAGGGCCCCATCTATCCCGAACACTGAAGCTTTCTTT. It encodes CASNRAPSIPNTEAFF.

V is TRBV25-1 and J is TRBJ1-1, with a tentative D call TRBD1 (5 bases). V dropped 6 bases and J dropped 0 bases, with 14 bases sitting between them. This CDR3 spans 15 amino acids. Germline V gives CDR1 MGHDK, CDR2 SYGVNS. The CDR3 is CASSEGRGLNTEAFF. In DNA form, the CDR3 reads TGTGCCAGCAGCGAGGGACGGGGGTTGAACACTGAAGCTTTCTTT.

V and J are TRBV2 and TRBJ2-1; 10 positions match TRBD2. Germline CDR1 SNHLY, CDR2 FYNNEI. The CDR3 consists of 12 residues. The trim removed 8 bases at V and 13 bases at J, leaving 8 bases unmatched. CDR3 sequence (DNA): TGTGCCAGCCGGGCTAGCGGGAGTTTTCAGTTCTTC. Translation gives CASRASGSFQFF.

The chain couples TRBV21-1 to TRBJ2-5; the table's D gene call, TRBD2, was not cross checked with the DNA. TRBV21-1 has pseudogene status. The CDR3 has 17 amino acids. The CDR3 nucleotides are TGTGCCAGCAGTCCCCTAGGGGCGGGAGGAAACCAAGAGACCCAGTACTTC. Translation: CASSPLGAGGNQETQYF.

This clone was observed once. The V call is TRBV4-3, the J call TRBJ2-2; D is unresolved. With 5 bases removed from V and 0 bases from J, the gap between germline ends came to 13 bases. Per the germline V gene, CDR1 is LGHNA and CDR2 is YSLEER. This CDR3 has 16 amino acids. DNA for the CDR3: TGCGCCAGCAGCATCTCAAGGCGGTCGAACACCGGGGAGCTGTTTTTT. It yields the protein CASSISRRSNTGELFF.

This sequence joins TRBV7-9 and TRBJ1-2; 8 positions match TRBD1. This CDR3 spans 13 amino acids. Germline values: CDR1 SEHNR, CDR2 FQNEAQ (reference sequence). With 1 base clipped from V and 8 bases from J, the junction kept 3 bases outside the gene matches. As DNA, the CDR3 is TGTGCCAGCAGCTTAGGGACAGGGTGGGGCTACACCTTC. Translation gives CASSLGTGWGYTF.

This clone was recorded once. The gene calls are TRBV5-1 and TRBJ1-1; unclear D gene. The CDR3 is 14 amino acids. Germline CDR1 is SGHRS and CDR2 is YFSETQ. V was clipped by 0 bases and J by 2 bases, with 8 bases between them. This CDR3 is CASSLVSHNTEAFF. For the CDR3, the DNA is TGCGCCAGCAGCTTGGTTTCCCATAACACTGAAGCTTTCTTT. Combining the CDR3 with reference TRBV5-1 and TRBJ1-1 gives the whole variable domain KAGVTQTPRYLIKTRGQQVTLSCSPISGHRSVSWYQQTPGQGLQFLFEYFSETQRNKGNFPGRFSGRQFSNSRSEMNVSTLELGDSALYLCASSLVSHNTEAFFGQGTRLTVV.

This chain connects TRBV3-1 (or the pseudogene TRBV3-2) to TRBJ1-1; D perhaps matches TRBD1 (6 bases). V shed 5 bases and J shed 1 base, with 14 bases lying between them. Germline V gene lookup returns CDR1 LGHDT and CDR2 YNNKEL (reference sequence). The CDR3 is 15 residues long. CDR3 amino acids: CASSWSGTQNTEAFF. The CDR3 region has the DNA TGTGCCAGCAGCTGGTCCGGGACACAGAACACTGAAGCTTTCTTT.

The rearrangement joins TRBV25-1 to TRBJ1-6; TRBD1 might be the D (6 bases). V lost 2 bases, J lost 1 base, and 6 bases lay in between. The V gene's germline CDR1 is MGHDK and CDR2 SYGVNS. CDR3 length equals 15 residues. The CDR3 DNA sequence: TGTGCCAGCAGTGAACAGGGGTCCTATAATTCACCCCTCCACTTT. This codes for CASSEQGSYNSPLHF.

The V and J genes are TRBV9 and TRBJ2-5, with a possible D match to TRBD2 (5 bases). Trimming shortened V by 3 bases and J by 8 bases, and 32 bases separated the two germline ends. In germline, CDR1 is SGDLS, CDR2 YYNGEE. The CDR3 loop spans 19 amino acids. The CDR3: CASSGLSSIGHPSSGTQYF. In DNA, the CDR3 is TGTGCCAGCAGCGGACTGTCAAGTATAGGGCATCCTAGCTCCGGAACCCAGTACTTC.

The V call is TRBV5-1, the J call TRBJ1-1, with D possibly being TRBD1 (6 bases). The CDR3 is made up of 12 amino acids. Per the germline V gene, CDR1 is SGHRS and CDR2 is YFSETQ. V lost 4 bases to trimming and J lost 11 bases, with 15 bases between them. CDR3 residues: CASSGTGQSAFF. CDR3 bases: TGCGCCAGCAGCGGAACAGGGCAGTCGGCTTTCTTT.

J is TRBJ1-2 and V is TRBV19; 9 bases map to TRBD1. V was clipped by 7 bases and J by 3 bases; unmatched bases: 6. The CDR3 sequence is 14 residues long. Germline loops: CDR1 LNHDA, CDR2 SQIVND (reference sequence). The CDR3 nucleotides are TGTGCCAGTAAGGGGGACAGGGTAGACTATGGCTACACCTTC. Encoded protein: CASKGDRVDYGYTF.

The genes are TRBV6-5 and TRBJ2-7; the match to TRBD2 covers 7 bases. The CDR3 loop spans 15 amino acids. With 8 bases clipped from V and 4 bases from J, the junction kept 14 bases outside the gene matches. Germline CDR1 MNHEY, CDR2 SVGAGI. The CDR3 loop reads CASLTGPRAGYEQYF. The CDR3 DNA follows: TGTGCCAGCTTAACCGGGCCCAGAGCGGGGTACGAGCAGTACTTC.

The rearrangement joins TRBV12-3 or TRBV12-4 to TRBJ1-1; D is unclear. The germline V and J ends were trimmed by 3 bases and 6 bases, with 11 bases remaining between them. The CDR3 is 13 residues long. The CDR3 nucleotides read TGTGCCAGCAGTTTTCGTCCTACAGCTGAAGCTTTCTTT. Amino acids: CASSFRPTAEAFF.

The J gene is TRBJ1-1, the V gene TRBV30, with TRBD1 as a possible D gene (5 bases). Germline loops: CDR1 GTSNPN, CDR2 SVGIG (reference sequence). The CDR3 is made up of 11 amino acids. Trimming stripped 7 bases from V and 10 bases from J, with 16 bases between. The CDR3 is CASQGRAGAFF. As DNA, the CDR3 is TGTGCCTCCCAGGGCAGGGCAGGAGCTTTCTTT. The full variable domain, completed using reference TRBV30 and TRBJ1-1, is SQTIHQWPATLVQPVGSPLSLECTVEGTSNPNLYWYRQAAGRGLQLLFYSVGIGQISSEVPQNLSASRPQDRQFILSSKKLLLSDSGFYLCASQGRAGAFFGQGTRLTVV.

CDR3 sequence reads: CASSEEGAQPQHF. The CDR3, as DNA: TGTGCCAGCAGTGAAGAGGGGGCTCAGCCCCAGCATTTT. This sequence joins TRBV6-1 and TRBJ1-5, with TRBD1 matching 7 bases. This CDR3 comprises 13 residues. Germline V gives CDR1 MNHNS, CDR2 SASEGT. The V gene end was trimmed by 1 base and the J gene end by 6 bases; junction bases not matched to a gene: 0.

CDR3 in amino acids: CASSRKKHGTSGTDTQYF. The CDR3 region has the DNA TGTGCCAGCAGTAGAAAAAAACACGGGACTAGCGGCACAGATACGCAGTATTTT. The J gene is TRBJ2-3, the V gene TRBV11-2; the match to TRBD2 covers 10 bases. Germline-derived CDR1 and CDR2 are SGHAT and FQNNGV. The CDR3 is 18 amino acids. Unmatched junction bases numbered 13, after V lost 6 bases and J lost 1 base.

The rearrangement links TRBV19 to TRBJ1-4; 9 bases line up with TRBD1. Germline V gives CDR1 LNHDA, CDR2 SQIVND (reference sequence). The CDR3 totals 14 residues. V lost 6 bases, J lost 8 bases, and 7 bases stayed unmatched. The CDR3 loop reads CASSLDRGQEKLFF. CDR3 DNA sequence: TGTGCCAGTAGCCTGGACAGGGGACAGGAAAAACTGTTTTTT.

The gene calls are TRBV19 and TRBJ1-1; tentative D call: TRBD1 (5 bases). CDR1 and CDR2 (germline): LNHDA, SQIVND (reference sequence). The CDR3 contains 12 residues. Trimming stripped 6 bases from V and 5 bases from J, with 10 bases between. Here the CDR3 DNA reads TGTGCCAGTAGAGGGGCGGGGACTGAAGCTTTCTTT. The encoded protein is CASRGAGTEAFF.

V usage is TRBV28 and J usage is TRBJ1-3; no clear D gene. Germline V lookup: CDR1 MDHEN, CDR2 SYDVKM. V was clipped by 4 bases and J by 1 base, with 5 bases between them. The CDR3 consists of 13 residues. The CDR3 DNA is TGTGCCAGCAGTTATCCATCTGGAAACACCATATATTTT. Translation: CASSYPSGNTIYF.

CDR3 loop: CASSLQAGGNTGELFF. The CDR3 coding sequence is TGCGCCAGCAGCTTACAGGCAGGTGGGAACACCGGGGAGCTGTTTTTT. The chain has TRBV5-1 and TRBJ2-2, with D perhaps TRBD1 (5 bases). The germline V gene encodes CDR1 SGHRS and CDR2 YFSETQ. This CDR3 is 16 amino acids long. V shed 2 bases and J shed 1 base, with 12 bases lying between them. Full variable domain (missing parts from reference TRBV5-1 and TRBJ2-2): KAGVTQTPRYLIKTRGQQVTLSCSPISGHRSVSWYQQTPGQGLQFLFEYFSETQRNKGNFPGRFSGRQFSNSRSEMNVSTLELGDSALYLCASSLQAGGNTGELFFGEGSRLTVL.

The J gene is TRBJ1-2, the V gene TRBV11-2; D is possibly TRBD1 (6 bases). Germline loops: CDR1 SGHAT, CDR2 FQNNGV. Trimming removed 5 bases at V and 5 bases at J, with 9 bases between. The CDR3 consists of 12 residues. Here the CDR3 DNA reads TGTGCCAGCAGCCACGGGACATATGGCTACACCTTC. Residues: CASSHGTYGYTF.

The gene calls are TRBV27 and TRBJ1-4; TRBD1 is a possible D gene (5 bases). V was pared by 10 bases and J by 1 base, with 13 bases between. This CDR3 region has 14 residues. CDR1 and CDR2 (germline): MNHEY, SMNVEV (reference sequence). CDR3: CATSPQGTNEKLFF. The CDR3 region has the DNA TGTGCCACCTCCCCCCAGGGAACTAATGAAAAACTGTTTTTT.

V is TRBV7-2 and J is TRBJ1-2; TRBD1 aligns across 7 bases. The CDR3 consists of 15 residues. Germline CDR1 is SGHTA and CDR2 is FQGNSA. V was clipped by 4 bases and J by 8 bases; unmatched bases: 13. The CDR3 DNA is TGTGCCAGCAGCTCTCAAGTGACAGGGTTCGGAGGCTACACCTTC. It yields the protein CASSSQVTGFGGYTF.

The chain combines TRBV24-1 with TRBJ2-1, with D perhaps TRBD2 (5 bases). The CDR3 is 13 amino acids. CDR1 is KGHDR and CDR2 is SFDVKD in the germline V gene. V shed 0 bases and J shed 8 bases, with 7 bases lying between them. Here the CDR3 reads CATSDLPGDEQFF. The CDR3, as DNA: TGTGCCACCAGTGATTTGCCCGGGGATGAGCAGTTCTTC.

V usage is TRBV6-5 and J usage is TRBJ1-1; D is unresolved. The germline gives CDR1 MNHEY, CDR2 SVGAGI. With 6 bases removed from V and 1 base from J, the gap between germline ends came to 15 bases. The CDR3 is 15 amino acids. The CDR3 DNA reads TGTGCCAGCAGCCAGGCGTCCCGGGGGAACACTGAAGCTTTCTTT. Amino acid sequence: CASSQASRGNTEAFF.

The genes are TRBV7-8 and TRBJ1-1; D is unresolved. This CDR3 is built from 14 residues. Germline-derived CDR1 and CDR2 are SGHVS and FQNEAQ. With 5 bases removed from V and 1 base from J, the gap between germline ends came to 11 bases. The CDR3 sequence: CASSIGRKNTEAFF. Here the CDR3 DNA reads TGTGCCAGCAGCATAGGGAGAAAGAACACTGAAGCTTTCTTT.

This chain links TRBV5-1 with TRBJ2-3, with D possibly matching TRBD1 (6 bases). V lost 3 bases, J lost 10 bases, and 12 bases lay in between. Germline V gene lookup returns CDR1 SGHRS and CDR2 YFSETQ. The CDR3 contains 12 residues. The CDR3 loop is CASSSHPGAQYF. In DNA form, the CDR3 reads TGCGCCAGCAGCTCACACCCAGGGGCGCAGTATTTT.

DNA for the CDR3: TGTGCCAGCGCTCCTACTTCAGCGGTGGACACAGATACGCAGTATTTT. As protein: CASAPTSAVDTDTQYF. This sequence joins TRBV4-2 and TRBJ2-3; weak D call: TRBD2 (5 bases). Germline CDR1 and CDR2: LGHNA and YNFKEQ. The CDR3 is 16 residues long. Trimming removed 8 bases from V and 2 bases from J, with 20 bases in between.